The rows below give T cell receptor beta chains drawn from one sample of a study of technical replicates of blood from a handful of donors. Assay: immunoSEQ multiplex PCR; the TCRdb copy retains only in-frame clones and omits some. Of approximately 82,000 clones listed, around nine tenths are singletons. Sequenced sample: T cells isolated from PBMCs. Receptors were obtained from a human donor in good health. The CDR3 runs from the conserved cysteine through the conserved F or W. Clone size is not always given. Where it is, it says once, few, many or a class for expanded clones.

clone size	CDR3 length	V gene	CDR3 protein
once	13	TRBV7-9	CASTGTGTDEQFF
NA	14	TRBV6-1	CASSGHGMNTEAFF
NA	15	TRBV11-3	CASSPTGQFNEKLFF
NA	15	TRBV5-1	CASSLGQGATDTQYF
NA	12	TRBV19	CASSVREEKLFF
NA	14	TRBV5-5	CASSLAGGTYEQYF
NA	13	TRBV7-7	CASSADRGNEQFF
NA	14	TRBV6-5	CASSSHRMNQPQHF
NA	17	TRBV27	CASSFSQTGLIAYGYTF
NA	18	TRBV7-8	CASSLAREGGSSNQPQHF
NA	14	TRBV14	CASSQGQGEVTQYF
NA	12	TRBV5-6	CASAGGTDTQYF
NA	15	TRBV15	CATRAQGEGTGELFF
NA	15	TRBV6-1	CASRLSIDLNTEAFF
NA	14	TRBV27	CASAQAGRDYEQYF
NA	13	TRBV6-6	CASSYSLGREAFF
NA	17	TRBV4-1	CASSQGYWTASSYEQYF
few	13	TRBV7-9	CASSQSGTDTQYF
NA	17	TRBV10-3	CAISESQVPEATDTQYF
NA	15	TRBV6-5	CASSYGTKATYEQYF
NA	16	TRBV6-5	CASSSPGTGGASGYTF
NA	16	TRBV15	CATSRELAGTSYEQYF
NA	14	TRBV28	CASSQAGVEDTQYF
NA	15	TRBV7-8	CASSINTARVETQYF
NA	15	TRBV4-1	CASSLHGTGDNEQFF
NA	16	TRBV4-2	CASSPTGQGLDSPLHF
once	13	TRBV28	CASSFLRGREQYF
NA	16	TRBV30	CAWSVLIRRGGETQYF
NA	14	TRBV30	CAWNPDFNGYGYTF
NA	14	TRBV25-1	CASSEGQGIEPQHF
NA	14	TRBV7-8	CASSGQGLNYGYTF
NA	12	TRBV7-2	CASSGQHQPQHF
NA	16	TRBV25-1	CASSEGQGRLQETQYF
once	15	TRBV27	CASSFFGPLGGGYTF
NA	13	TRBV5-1	CASTGEGVETQYF
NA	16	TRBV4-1	CASSQVPGERNNEQFF
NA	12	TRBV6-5	CASSHPRLEQFF
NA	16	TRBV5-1	CASTYGVRDSGNTIYF
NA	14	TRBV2	CASNGGSTTGELFF
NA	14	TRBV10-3	CAISTGKDINEQYF
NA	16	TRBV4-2	CASSRPQGARGNTIYF
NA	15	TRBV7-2	CASSRLAGGPDTQYF
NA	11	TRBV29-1	CSVGGGLGYTF
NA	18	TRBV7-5	CVRSLATPTGVPGNTIYF
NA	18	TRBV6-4	CASSDQTGANPSSYEQYF
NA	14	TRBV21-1	CASQRCGGRNTIYF
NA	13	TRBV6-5	CASTGGRGQPQHF
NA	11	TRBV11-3	CASSSTETQYF
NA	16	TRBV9	CASSVEAGLGNSPLHF
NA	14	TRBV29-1	CSVAWVKGPGELFF
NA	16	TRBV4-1	CASSQSGGPSLDTQYF
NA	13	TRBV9	CASSVSNTDTQYF
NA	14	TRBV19	CASTPLVVNYGYTF
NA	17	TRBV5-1	CASSLTYTRGRHEKLFF